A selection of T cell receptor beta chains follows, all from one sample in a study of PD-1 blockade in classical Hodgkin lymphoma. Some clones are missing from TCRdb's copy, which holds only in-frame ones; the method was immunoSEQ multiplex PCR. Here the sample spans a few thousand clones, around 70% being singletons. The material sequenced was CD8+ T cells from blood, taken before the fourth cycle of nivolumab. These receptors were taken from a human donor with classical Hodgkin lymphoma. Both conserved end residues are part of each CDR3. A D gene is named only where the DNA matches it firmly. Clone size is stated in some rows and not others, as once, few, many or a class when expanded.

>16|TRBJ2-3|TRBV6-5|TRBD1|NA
CASSSDRVDSTDTQYF
TGTGCCAGCAGTTCGGACAGGGTGGACAGCACAGATACGCAGTATTTT
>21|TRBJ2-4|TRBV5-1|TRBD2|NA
CASSLAVGASGGELAKNIQYF
TGCGCCAGCAGCTTGGCCGTAGGGGCTAGCGGGGGAGAGCTAGCCAAAAACATTCAGTACTTC
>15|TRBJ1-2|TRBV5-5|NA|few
CASSLDLGAYYGYTF
TGTGCCAGCAGCTTGGATCTGGGTGCCTACTATGGCTACACCTTC
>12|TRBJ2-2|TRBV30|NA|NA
CAWSELGGELFF
TGTGCCTGGAGTGAGTTGGGCGGGGAGCTGTTTTTT
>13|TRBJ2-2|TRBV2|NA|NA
CASIVAFTGELFF
TGTGCCAGCATTGTCGCGTTCACCGGGGAGCTGTTTTTT
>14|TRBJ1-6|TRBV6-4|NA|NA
CASSERPENSPLHF
TGTGCCAGCAGTGAACGACCGGAAAATTCACCCCTCCACTTT
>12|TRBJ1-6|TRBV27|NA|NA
CASSPANSPLHF
TGTGCCAGCAGTCCCGCGAATTCACCCCTCCACTTT
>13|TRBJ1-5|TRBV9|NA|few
CASSVDVRQPQHF
TGTGCCAGCAGCGTAGACGTTAGACAGCCCCAGCATTTT
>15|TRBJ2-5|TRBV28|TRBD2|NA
CASSLWRGGGETQYF
TGTGCCAGCAGTTTATGGCGCGGGGGAGGAGAGACCCAGTACTTC
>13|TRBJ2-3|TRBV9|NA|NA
CASSATGKDTQYF
TGTGCCAGCAGCGCCACAGGGAAAGATACGCAGTATTTT
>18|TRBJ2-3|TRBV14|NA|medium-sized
CASSQPSRGHESTDTQYF
TGTGCCAGCAGTCAACCCAGCCGGGGACACGAAAGCACAGATACGCAGTATTTT
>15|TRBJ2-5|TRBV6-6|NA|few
CASLTDSYKQETQYF
TGTGCCAGCTTAACCGATTCCTACAAACAAGAGACCCAGTACTTC
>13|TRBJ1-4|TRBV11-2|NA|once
CASSLNSVEKLFF
TGTGCCAGCAGCCTGAACTCTGTTGAAAAACTGTTTTTT
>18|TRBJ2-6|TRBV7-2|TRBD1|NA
CASSLERDRVWGANVLTF
TGTGCCAGCAGCTTAGAGAGGGACAGGGTCTGGGGGGCCAACGTCCTGACTTTC
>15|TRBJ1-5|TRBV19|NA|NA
CASSINAGINQPQHF
TGTGCCAGTAGTATAAATGCGGGTATAAATCAGCCCCAGCATTTT
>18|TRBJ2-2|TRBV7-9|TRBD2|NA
CASSLVRIREGNTGELFF
TGTGCCAGCAGCTTAGTCAGGATCCGGGAGGGGAACACCGGGGAGCTGTTTTTT
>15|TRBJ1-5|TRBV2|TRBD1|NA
CASSEGTGPPSPQHF
TGTGCCAGCAGCGAGGGGACAGGCCCCCCATCGCCCCAGCATTTT